This TCR beta chain came from a study of cytomegalovirus exposure and HLA in healthy donors (dated by TCRdb to between 2016 and 2019). In the study overall: According to an earlier analysis of around 600 of the donors, about 179 million T cells yielded over 100 million unique TCR beta sequences and about 280 Gb of sequence data. About 300 gigabases of sequencing data and 75 million to 85 million unique TCR sequences made up an early release that covered roughly 670 HLA-typed donors. Of the roughly 390 genotyped donors, less than 85% were placed in the genetic ancestry cluster associated with self-reported Caucasian donors. The study aimed to test whether cataloging public T cell receptors could reveal signatures of past pathogen exposure. Using immunosequencing, the study profiled T cell repertoires from around 670 subjects and related those repertoires to cytomegalovirus serostatus. Along with the roughly 700-subject first cohort, a separate validation cohort of over a hundred different subjects was used. To predict cytomegalovirus infection status, the study combined high-throughput TCR immunosequencing, statistical association of individual TCRs with disease status, and machine learning. In a later analysis, previously published TCR beta repertoires from several hundred donors were re-analyzed and high-resolution HLA genotyping was added so that TCR occurrence patterns could be studied. The later analysis used no new phenotypic data to find candidate immune exposures, relying instead on TCR beta sequences and their occurrence across donors. An earlier analysis of some 500 of the donors used high-throughput TCR beta sequencing to judge whether each TCR beta V gene segment behaved as functional or pseudogenic. Donor age, sex, ethnicity and CMV serostatus were compiled alongside the repertoire data. In a later genetic analysis, genome-wide SNP genotypes for about three fifths of the roughly 670 donors were used, and that subset was treated as a discovery cohort. Every repertoire in the discovery cohort had been generated on one and the same sequencing platform. Class I and class II HLA loci were covered by the typing at four-digit resolution. The number of donors typed differed by locus, with roughly 620-640 for A, B, C, DRB1 and DQB1, around 560 for DQA1, 600 to 610 for DPA1, and 472 for DPB1. Five DR-DQ haplotypes were treated as single units for association and clustering because of strong linkage in the cohort. Among over 350 genotyped donors of the cohort, an average of approximately 240,000 unique TCR beta nucleotide sequences were sequenced per donor, roughly 18% of them non-productive. Summary of the overall study and its limitations: The authors suggested that the approach could potentially be generalized to other disease states and immunological phenotypes. Across donors, most TCR sequences were observed very rarely, whereas some public TCRs were present in many individuals. A later analysis found that TCR association rates varied across HLA loci, with DRB1 alleles showing the most associated TCRs and HLA-C alleles the fewest. A further reported finding was that TCR beta sequences accurately predicted the HLA-A and HLA-B alleles for most subjects in the first cohort. The sequencing pipeline was judged likely to have produced a cluster of highly shared sequence variants as a technical artifact. Most CMV-associated TCR beta chains appeared to be HLA-restricted in a later analysis, and the HLA associations seemed to be driven largely by CMV exposure. A few of the identified cytomegalovirus-associated TCR beta chains were confirmed in vitro to be specific for cytomegalovirus antigens. Specific HLA alleles were associated with over 15,000 TCR beta sequences at a false discovery rate of 0.05 in a later analysis. In a later genetic analysis, fewer N-insertions in productive TCRs were reported among donors in an Asian-associated ancestry cluster than the roughly 700-donor mean. Because counts were too low, under 20 rarely observed V segments, including chromosome 9 orphons, were left out of the earlier analysis of a few hundred of the donors. Assigning TCR associations to individual alleles was difficult when HLA alleles, especially DR and DQ, strongly co-occurred. Because HLA typing was unavailable for some donors at each locus, only the typed subset was used in association tests. Several of the top co-occurrence clusters appeared to be linked to parvovirus B19, influenza, CMV and Epstein-Barr virus, according to a later analysis. Linkage disequilibrium might explain the correlated functional status among segregating V segments, but an unknown experimental factor could not be ruled out. The study listed approximately 150 TCR beta chains as associated with cytomegalovirus. Because the 87-base-pair reads could not distinguish some IMGT-functional V segments, including TRBV6-2 and TRBV6-3, those segments were excluded. This cohort had only TCR beta chains sequenced, and the lack of alpha or paired-chain data limited which features could be detected. In a later analysis, HLA-associated TCR beta chains showed more clonal expansion and lower generation probabilities than non-associated chains that were equally common. An earlier analysis of approximately 500 of the donors showed that most TCR beta V segments appeared in productive rearrangements either about 87% or about 30% of the time, which broadly matched IMGT annotations. A later genetic analysis associated a missense DCLRE1C variant with V-gene and J-gene trimming of TCR beta chains, and an independent cohort replicated the association. Roughly uniform sequencing depth across donors was assumed in presence/absence analyses, although this assumption may not hold. Cytomegalovirus status was reported to be diagnosed by the classifier with high specificity and sensitivity in both the original and validation cohorts. CMV serostatus was the only immune exposure information available for the cohort.

The CDR3 measures 18 amino acids from cysteine to phenylalanine. The DNA shown is the 54-base CDR3, in frame from base 1. The germline V gene (reference sequence) yields LNHNV for CDR1 and YYDKDF for CDR2. Trimmed from V: 3 bases; trimmed from J: 2 bases; junction bases lacking a gene match: 14. Notes on this clone: Its antigen remains unidentified. No base quality information exists; no much larger clone differs at one position.

The library was generated by the immunoSEQ multiplex PCR assay. The multiplex PCR relied on a mix of 60 forward primers for TCR Vbeta segments and 13 reverse primers for TCR Jbeta segments. The CDR3 region of rearranged TCR beta genes was amplified from genomic DNA by a multiplex PCR assay. On the Illumina HiSeq System, the amplified TCR beta libraries were sequenced as 87-base-pair reads. Concerning the study's data processing: In a later analysis, roughly 80 million unique TCR beta chains were counted across the roughly 700 repertoires, and some 10 million of these chains were shared by at least two donors. Raw reads were error-corrected and collapsed into unique sequences with a nearest-neighbor algorithm that merged closely related sequences to remove PCR and sequencing errors. Alignment of CDR3 sequences to IMGT reference sequences was used to assign V, D and J gene segments. Each retained sequence needed at least a six-nucleotide match to both a V gene segment and a J gene segment. A rearrangement counted as productive if the CDR3 had no stop codons and remained in frame with V and J, and every other rearrangement counted as non-productive. Following IMGT convention, CDR3 was defined as the stretch from the second conserved V-encoded cysteine to the conserved J-encoded phenylalanine. Sequences without an unambiguous match to a single V gene segment were excluded from the earlier analysis of 587 of the donors. An earlier analysis of 450 to 650 of the donors called V segments functional above 56.7% productive rearrangements and segregating when the between-donor standard deviation exceeded 5%. A statistical classification framework was built to diagnose cytomegalovirus status from the catalog of TCR beta chain sequences. A later analysis assigned V and J genes by comparing TCR nucleotide sequences with IMGT/GENE-DB human TR gene sequences. A later analysis assigned CDR3 sequences and most-parsimonious VDJ recombination scenarios with the TCRdist pipeline. In a later analysis, every TCR beta chain was defined by the combination of its CDR3 amino acid sequence and its V-gene family, and reads without a unique V-gene family were dropped. As a way to deal with suspected cross-contamination and a sequencing artifact, a later analysis dropped 450 to 600 nucleotide sequences that were highly shared and had low generation probability. In a later analysis, a clonal expansion index for each public chain was calculated from normalized within-repertoire ranks of inferred template counts. A later analysis computed generation probabilities with a VDJ recombination model fitted to out-of-frame rearrangements, and checked the results against IGoR. Hypergeometric tests were used in a later analysis to score TCR-TCR, TCR-HLA and TCR-CMV co-occurrence, with a repertoire-size bias correction applied to the TCR pairs. To estimate false discovery rates, a later analysis permuted the HLA or CMV assignments 20 times. In a later analysis, co-occurring TCRs were grouped using DBSCAN, and TCRdist sequence similarity was added for clustering within HLA-allele-positive subsets. For co-occurrence clustering, repertoires with fewer than 30,000 or more than 120,000 public chains were excluded, along with 5 or 6 repertoires with anomalous nucleotide sharing. TCRdb re-hosts the immuneACCESS table, in-frame sequences only. Its copies lack some clones; in the studies checked, an unresolved V gene accounts for under half of them, and the cause for the rest is not known. That table gives V, J and clone size, and the DNA gave D and trimming. In all, the sample holds 150,000 to 200,000 clones, and around 81% of those were seen once. The top ten clonotypes cover about 2% of the sample.

The cohort comprised 710 or so healthy bone marrow donors. At the time of sampling, every cohort member was nominally healthy, though immune exposures that went unrecorded were likely present. The donor was CMV seropositive and was included in the group of 300 or so seropositive cohort members. A peripheral blood sample was provided by each donor, and peripheral blood mononuclear cells were used for TCR beta sequencing. Genomic DNA was extracted from the blood cell samples with the Qiagen DNeasy Blood Extraction Kit. The clonotype originates from a woman aged 18 to 35 in good health and CMV-seropositive. This receptor chain uses TRBV15 and TRBJ2-3; 7 bases in the middle match TRBD2. Sequences were obtained from PBMCs. The DNA sequence reads TGTGCCACCAGCAGTGGAAAGCTAGCGGAGCTATTCACAGATACGCAGTATTTT. This is translated as CATSSGKLAELFTDTQYF.